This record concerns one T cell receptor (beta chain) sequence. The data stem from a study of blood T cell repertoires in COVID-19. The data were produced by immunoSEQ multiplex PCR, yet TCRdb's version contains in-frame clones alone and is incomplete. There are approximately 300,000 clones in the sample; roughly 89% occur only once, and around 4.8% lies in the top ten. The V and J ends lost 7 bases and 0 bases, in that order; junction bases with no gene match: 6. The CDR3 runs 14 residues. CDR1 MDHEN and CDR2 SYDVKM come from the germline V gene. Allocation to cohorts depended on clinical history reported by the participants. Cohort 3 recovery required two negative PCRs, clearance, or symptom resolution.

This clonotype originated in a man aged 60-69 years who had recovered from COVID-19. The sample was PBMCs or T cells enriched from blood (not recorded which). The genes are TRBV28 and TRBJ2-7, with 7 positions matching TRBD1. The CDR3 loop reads CASTSGTASYEQYF. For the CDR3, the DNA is TGTGCCAGCACGTCCGGGACAGCCTCCTACGAGCAGTACTTC.